Listed below are T cell receptor beta chains from one sample, sequenced in a study of cytomegalovirus exposure and HLA in healthy donors. Produced via immunoSEQ multiplex PCR; TCRdb's table is partial and in-frame only. The profile shows 150,000 to 200,000 clones, more than 65% of them singletons. Sequenced: PBMCs. The source is a woman in her 30s in good health and CMV-seronegative. Both conserved end residues are part of each CDR3. Each record gives: clone size, V gene, D gene, J gene, CDR3 length, CDR3 DNA, CDR3 protein. D genes are given only for firm matches. Only some rows state a clone size, as once, few, many or a class for expanded clones.

size: NA; V: TRBV5-1; D: TRBD1; J: TRBJ2-3; length: 16; DNA: TGCGCCAGCAGCTTGAGGACAGGGGGTATCACAGATACGCAGTATTTT; CDR3: CASSLRTGGITDTQYF
size: NA; V: TRBV7-9; D: TRBD1; J: TRBJ1-4; length: 19; DNA: TGTGCCAGCAGCCAACCCGGACAGGGAGTTTACTGGGACTCTGAAAAACTGTTTTTT; CDR3: CASSQPGQGVYWDSEKLFF
size: NA; V: TRBV7-2; D: NA; J: TRBJ2-1; length: 15; DNA: TGTGCCAGCAGCTTACGGCGGGGTACCCTCAATGAGCAGTTCTTC; CDR3: CASSLRRGTLNEQFF
size: NA; V: TRBV6-5; D: TRBD2; J: TRBJ2-7; length: 16; DNA: TGTGCCAGCAGTTACTTTCCCCCGGGGGGGGTGTACGAGCAGTACTTC; CDR3: CASSYFPPGGVYEQYF
size: NA; V: TRBV6-1; D: TRBD1; J: TRBJ2-7; length: 14; DNA: TGTGCCAGCACCCGAGACAGGGCAAGCTACGAGCAGTACTTC; CDR3: CASTRDRASYEQYF
size: NA; V: TRBV21-1; D: NA; J: TRBJ2-5; length: 17; DNA: TGTGCCAGCAGCCAACCGGGACAGGGGATGTACCAAGAGACCCAGTACTTC; CDR3: CASSQPGQGMYQETQYF
size: NA; V: TRBV18; D: TRBD1; J: TRBJ1-2; length: 13; DNA: TGTGCCAGCTCACAGGGGGCGCGGTATGGCTACACCTTC; CDR3: CASSQGARYGYTF
size: NA; V: TRBV19; D: TRBD2; J: TRBJ2-3; length: 16; DNA: TGTGCCAGTAGTATAGGGATAGCGGGAAGCACAGATACGCAGTATTTT; CDR3: CASSIGIAGSTDTQYF
size: NA; V: TRBV25-1; D: NA; J: TRBJ1-1; length: 13; DNA: TGTGCCAGCAGTGAATGGGGGGAAACTGAAGCTTTCTTT; CDR3: CASSEWGETEAFF
size: NA; V: TRBV5-6; D: TRBD2; J: TRBJ2-5; length: 14; DNA: TGTGCCAGCAGCCCATGGAGCGGGAAAGAGACCCAGTACTTC; CDR3: CASSPWSGKETQYF
size: NA; V: TRBV5-1; D: TRBD2; J: TRBJ2-1; length: 17; DNA: TGCGCCAGCAGCTTGGGACTAGCGGGGGGGCCCTACAATGAGCAGTTCTTC; CDR3: CASSLGLAGGPYNEQFF
size: few; V: TRBV5-8; D: TRBD2; J: TRBJ2-1; length: 15; DNA: TGTGCCAGCAGCTTGAGTAGCGGGACTTACAATGAGCAGTTCTTC; CDR3: CASSLSSGTYNEQFF
size: NA; V: TRBV7-2; D: NA; J: TRBJ2-4; length: 14; DNA: TGTGCCAGCAGCTTACGGCGACAGAAGGACATTCAGTACTTC; CDR3: CASSLRRQKDIQYF
size: once; V: TRBV29-1; D: TRBD1; J: TRBJ2-5; length: 13; DNA: TGCAGCGTCCAGACAGGGGGCGCAGAGACCCAGTACTTC; CDR3: CSVQTGGAETQYF
size: NA; V: TRBV12-5; D: TRBD1; J: TRBJ1-2; length: 16; DNA: TGTGCTAGTGGTCCATCTCCGGGACAGAGAAACTATGGCTACCCCTTC; CDR3: CASGPSPGQRNYGYPF
size: NA; V: TRBV27; D: NA; J: TRBJ1-3; length: 15; DNA: TGTGCCAGTAGTCGGACCCGGGGGGCTGGAAACACCATATATTTT; CDR3: CASSRTRGAGNTIYF
size: NA; V: TRBV5-1; D: TRBD1; J: TRBJ1-1; length: 14; DNA: TGCGCCAGCAGCTTGGTGACAGGGGACACTGAAGCTTTCTTT; CDR3: CASSLVTGDTEAFF
size: NA; V: TRBV5-6; D: NA; J: TRBJ2-7; length: 15; DNA: TGTGCCAGCAGCTTAAGATCTTCGGGCGGGTACGAGCAGTACTTC; CDR3: CASSLRSSGGYEQYF
size: few; V: TRBV6-5; D: NA; J: TRBJ1-2; length: 14; DNA: TGTGCCAGCAGTTATGACCGGGACATCTATGGCTACACCTTC; CDR3: CASSYDRDIYGYTF
size: NA; V: TRBV11-3; D: TRBD1; J: TRBJ2-7; length: 16; DNA: TGTGCCAGCAGTTTAACGTCCGGGACAGGCATAGTCGAGCAGTACTTC; CDR3: CASSLTSGTGIVEQYF
size: NA; V: TRBV5-6; D: TRBD1; J: TRBJ1-1; length: 15; DNA: TGTGCCAGCAGCCTCGGACAGGGGGGAGGGACTGAAGCTTTCTTT; CDR3: CASSLGQGGGTEAFF
size: NA; V: TRBV7-9; D: TRBD1; J: TRBJ2-7; length: 16; DNA: TGTGCCAGCAGCTTCCCCCGGGACAGGGTTATCTACGAGCAGTACTTC; CDR3: CASSFPRDRVIYEQYF
size: once; V: TRBV7-2; D: NA; J: TRBJ2-3; length: 13; DNA: TGTGCCAGCAGCTTTCCTAGCACAGATACGCAGTATTTT; CDR3: CASSFPSTDTQYF
size: NA; V: TRBV7-9; D: TRBD1; J: TRBJ1-5; length: 15; DNA: TGTGCCAGCAGCTTGGGGACAGGGGAATTTCAGCCCCAGCATTTT; CDR3: CASSLGTGEFQPQHF
size: few; V: TRBV2; D: TRBD2; J: TRBJ2-3; length: 14; DNA: TGTGCCAGCAGACAGCGGGAGATCACAGATACGCAGTATTTT; CDR3: CASRQREITDTQYF
size: many; V: TRBV10-3; D: TRBD1; J: TRBJ1-2; length: 16; DNA: TGTGCCATCAGTTCTCCGGGACAGGGGCGTCCCGGTGGCTACACCTTC; CDR3: CAISSPGQGRPGGYTF